This entry concerns a single T cell receptor beta chain. Its antigen is unknown. This entry comes from a study of shared clonotypes between healthy human individuals. Study background: Serving as donors were two women and three men, whose ages spanned 18 to 49. Overall study results and limits: It was the few donors that limited the genetic and exposure-history diversity represented.

CDR3 length: 14 amino acids. Trimming removed 6 bases from V and 0 bases from J; junction bases left unmatched: 2. Germline V gives CDR1 MGHDK, CDR2 SYGVNS. Across several immunoSEQ plates, the genomic DNA of each subset was split evenly. Some clones are missing from TCRdb's copy, which holds only in-frame ones; the method was immunoSEQ multiplex PCR. The sample records 400,000 to 600,000 clones, approximately 94% being singletons. This receptor was obtained from a woman aged 25 to 39 in good health. Sequencing was performed on naive CD4+ T cells sorted from blood. Subset reported: CD45RA+ positively selected. The chain is built from TRBV25-1 and TRBJ2-1, with 7 bases lining up with TRBD1. The CDR3: CASRDRISYNEQFF. As DNA, the CDR3 is TGTGCCAGCAGGGACAGGATCTCCTACAATGAGCAGTTCTTC.